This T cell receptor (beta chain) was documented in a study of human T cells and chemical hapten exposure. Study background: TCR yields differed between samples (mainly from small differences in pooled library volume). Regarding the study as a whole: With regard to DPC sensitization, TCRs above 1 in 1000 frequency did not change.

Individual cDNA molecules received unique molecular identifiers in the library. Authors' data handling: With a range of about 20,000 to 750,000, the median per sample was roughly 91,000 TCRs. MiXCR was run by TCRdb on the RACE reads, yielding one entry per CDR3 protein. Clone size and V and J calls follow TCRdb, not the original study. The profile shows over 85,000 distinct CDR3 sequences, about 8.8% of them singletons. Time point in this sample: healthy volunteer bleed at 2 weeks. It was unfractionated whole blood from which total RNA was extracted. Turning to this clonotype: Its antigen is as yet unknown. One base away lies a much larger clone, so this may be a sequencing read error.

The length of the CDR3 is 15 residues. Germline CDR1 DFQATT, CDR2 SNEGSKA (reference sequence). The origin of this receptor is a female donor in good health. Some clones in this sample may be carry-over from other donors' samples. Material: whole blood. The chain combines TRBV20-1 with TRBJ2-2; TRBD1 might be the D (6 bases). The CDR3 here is CSARPRTVNTEELFF. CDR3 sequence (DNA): TGCAGTGCTAGACCCCGGACAGTTAATACCGAGGAGCTGTTTTTT.